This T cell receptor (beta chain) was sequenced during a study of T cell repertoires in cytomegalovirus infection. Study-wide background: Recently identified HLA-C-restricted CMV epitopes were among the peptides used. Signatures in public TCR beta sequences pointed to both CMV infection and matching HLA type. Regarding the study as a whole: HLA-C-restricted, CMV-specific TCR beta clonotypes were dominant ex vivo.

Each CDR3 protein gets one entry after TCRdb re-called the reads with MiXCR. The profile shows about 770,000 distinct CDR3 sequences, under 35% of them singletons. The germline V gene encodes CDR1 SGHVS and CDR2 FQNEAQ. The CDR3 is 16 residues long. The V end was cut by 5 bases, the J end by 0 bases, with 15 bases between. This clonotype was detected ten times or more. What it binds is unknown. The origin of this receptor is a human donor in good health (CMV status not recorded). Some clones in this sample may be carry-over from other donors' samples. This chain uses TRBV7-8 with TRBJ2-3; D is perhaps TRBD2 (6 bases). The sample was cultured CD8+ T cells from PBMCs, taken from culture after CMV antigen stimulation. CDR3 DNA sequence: TGTGCCAGCAGCCGGCCGCGCGGGGAAAGCACAGATACGCAGTATTTT. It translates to CASSRPRGESTDTQYF.